The clone carrying this T cell receptor (beta chain) was detected only once. Its antigen is unknown. Blood donors with median age about 50 years (range 21-70), 55% female, served as healthy controls. CD4+ and CD8+ cells were isolated by positive magnetic bead selection, with purity checked by flow cytometry. Germline V gene lookup returns CDR1 SGHDT and CDR2 YYEEEE. Trimming took 0 bases from V and 3 from J, leaving 10 bases between them. The CDR3 covers 14 residues. Repertoires were generated with immunoSEQ multiplex PCR, while TCRdb's copy carries only in-frame clones and drops some. The data contain under 25,000 clones, 70% to 90% of them singletons. These data belong to a study of somatic mutations in cytotoxic T cells in rheumatoid arthritis. General study results and limits: Slight underrepresentation of TRBV07 in rheumatoid arthritis patients was not adjusted for multiple comparisons.

The V gene is TRBV5-6, the J gene TRBJ2-7; D is undetermined. The sequencing sample was made of CD8+ T cells sorted from blood. The source of this sequence is a man aged 40-55 years in good health. The chain's CDR3 is CASSLDPQDYEQYF. The CDR3 DNA reads TGTGCCAGCAGCTTGGACCCCCAGGACTACGAGCAGTACTTC. Full variable domain (outside the CDR3, taken from reference TRBV5-6 and TRBJ2-7): DAGVTQSPTHLIKTRGQQVTLRCSPKSGHDTVSWYQQALGQGPQFIFQYYEEEERQRGNFPDRFSGHQFPNYSSELNVNALLLGDSALYLCASSLDPQDYEQYFGPGTRLTVT.